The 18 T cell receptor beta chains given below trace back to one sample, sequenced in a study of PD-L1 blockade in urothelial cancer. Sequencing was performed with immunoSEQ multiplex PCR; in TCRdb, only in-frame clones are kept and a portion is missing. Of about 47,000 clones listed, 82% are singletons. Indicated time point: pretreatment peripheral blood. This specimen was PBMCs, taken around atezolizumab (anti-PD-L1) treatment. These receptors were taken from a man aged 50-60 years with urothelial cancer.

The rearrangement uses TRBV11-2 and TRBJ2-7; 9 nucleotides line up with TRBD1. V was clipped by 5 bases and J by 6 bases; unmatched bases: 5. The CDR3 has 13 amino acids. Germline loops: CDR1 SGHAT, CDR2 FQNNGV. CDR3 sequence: CASSLGQGLEQYF. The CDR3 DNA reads TGTGCCAGCAGCCTGGGACAGGGTCTCGAGCAGTACTTC. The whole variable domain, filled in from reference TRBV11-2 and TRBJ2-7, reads EAGVAQSPRYKIIEKRQSVAFWCNPISGHATLYWYQQILGQGPKLLIQFQNNGVVDDSQLPKDRFSAERLKGVDSTLKIQPAKLEDSAVYLCASSLGQGLEQYFGPGTRLTVT.

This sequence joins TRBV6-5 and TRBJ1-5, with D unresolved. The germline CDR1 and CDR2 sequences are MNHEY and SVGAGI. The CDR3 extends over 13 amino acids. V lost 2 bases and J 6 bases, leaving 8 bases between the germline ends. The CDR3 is CASSYLFGQPQHF. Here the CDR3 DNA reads TGTGCCAGCAGTTACCTCTTCGGTCAGCCCCAGCATTTT.

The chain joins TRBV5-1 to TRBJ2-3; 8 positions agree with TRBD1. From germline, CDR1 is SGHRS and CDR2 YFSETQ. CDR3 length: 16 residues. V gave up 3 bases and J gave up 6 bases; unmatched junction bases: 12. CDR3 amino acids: CASSSSGQVALDTQYF. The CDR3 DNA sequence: TGCGCCAGCAGCTCCTCGGGACAGGTGGCCCTCGATACGCAGTATTTT.

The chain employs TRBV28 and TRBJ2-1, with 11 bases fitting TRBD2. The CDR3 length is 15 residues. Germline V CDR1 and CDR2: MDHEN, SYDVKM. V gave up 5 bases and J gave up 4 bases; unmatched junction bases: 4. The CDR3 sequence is CASSPVAGGYNEQFF. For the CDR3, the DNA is TGTGCCAGCAGTCCTGTAGCGGGGGGGTACAATGAGCAGTTCTTC.

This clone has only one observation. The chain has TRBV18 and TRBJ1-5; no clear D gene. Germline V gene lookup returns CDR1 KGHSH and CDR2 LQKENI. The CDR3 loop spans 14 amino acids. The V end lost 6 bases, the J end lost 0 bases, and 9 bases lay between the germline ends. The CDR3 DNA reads TGTGCCAGCTCGAGTGGTAATAGCAATCAGCCCCAGCATTTT. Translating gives CASSSGNSNQPQHF. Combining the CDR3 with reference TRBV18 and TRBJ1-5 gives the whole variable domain NAGVMQNPRHLVRRRGQEARLRCSPMKGHSHVYWYRQLPEEGLKFMVYLQKENIIDESGMPKERFSAEFPKEGPSILRIQQVVRGDSAAYFCASSSGNSNQPQHFGDGTRLSIL.

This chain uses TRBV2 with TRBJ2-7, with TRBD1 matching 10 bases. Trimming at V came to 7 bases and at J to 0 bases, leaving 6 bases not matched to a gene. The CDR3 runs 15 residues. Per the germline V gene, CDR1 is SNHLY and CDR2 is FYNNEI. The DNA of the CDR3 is TGTGCCAGCAAGGAGGGGACAGGGGTCTCCTACGAGCAGTACTTC. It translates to CASKEGTGVSYEQYF.

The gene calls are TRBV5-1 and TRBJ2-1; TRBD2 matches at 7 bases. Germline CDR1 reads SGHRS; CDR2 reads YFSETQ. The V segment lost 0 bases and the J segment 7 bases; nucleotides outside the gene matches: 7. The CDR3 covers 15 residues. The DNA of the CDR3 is TGCGCCAGCAGCTTGGAGAGCGGGGCCTCGAATGAGCAGTTCTTC. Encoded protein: CASSLESGASNEQFF.

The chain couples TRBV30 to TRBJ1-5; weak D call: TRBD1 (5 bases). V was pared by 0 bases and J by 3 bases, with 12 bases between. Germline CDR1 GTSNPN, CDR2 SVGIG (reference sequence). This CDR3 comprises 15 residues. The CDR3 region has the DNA TGTGCCTGGAGTGTAAAGGGGCTCTACAATCAGCCCCAGCATTTT. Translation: CAWSVKGLYNQPQHF.

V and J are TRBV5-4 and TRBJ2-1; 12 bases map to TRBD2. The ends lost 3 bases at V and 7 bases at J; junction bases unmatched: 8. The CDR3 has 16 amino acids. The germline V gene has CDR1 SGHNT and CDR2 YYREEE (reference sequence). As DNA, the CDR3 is TGTGCCAGCAGCTCATTACTAGCGGGAGGCCCGAATGAGCAGTTCTTC. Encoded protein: CASSSLLAGGPNEQFF.

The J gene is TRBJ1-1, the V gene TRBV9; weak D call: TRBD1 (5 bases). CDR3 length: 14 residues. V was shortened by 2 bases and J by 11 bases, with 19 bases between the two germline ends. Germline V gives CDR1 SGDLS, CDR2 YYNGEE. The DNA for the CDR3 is TGTGCCAGCAGCGTTGGGGCGCAGGTGGGTGAGGCTTTCTTT. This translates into CASSVGAQVGEAFF.

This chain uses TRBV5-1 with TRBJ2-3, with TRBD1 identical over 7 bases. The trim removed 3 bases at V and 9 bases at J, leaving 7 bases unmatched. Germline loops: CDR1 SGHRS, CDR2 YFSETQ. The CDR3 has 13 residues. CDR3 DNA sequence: TGCGCCAGCAGCTCAGAGGGGGCCGTCACGCAGTATTTT. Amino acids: CASSSEGAVTQYF.

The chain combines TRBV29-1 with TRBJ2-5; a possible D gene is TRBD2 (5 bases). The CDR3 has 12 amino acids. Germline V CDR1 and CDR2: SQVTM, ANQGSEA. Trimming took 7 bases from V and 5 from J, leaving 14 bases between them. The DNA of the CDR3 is TGCAGCGGGCTAGAGGGCTGGGAGACCCAGTACTTC. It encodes CSGLEGWETQYF.

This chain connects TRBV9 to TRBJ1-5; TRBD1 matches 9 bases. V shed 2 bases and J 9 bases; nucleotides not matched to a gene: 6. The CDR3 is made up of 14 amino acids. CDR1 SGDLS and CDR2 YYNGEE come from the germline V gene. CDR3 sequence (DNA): TGTGCCAGCAGCGTGGGACAGGGAGTGGGGCCCCAGCATTTT. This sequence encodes CASSVGQGVGPQHF.

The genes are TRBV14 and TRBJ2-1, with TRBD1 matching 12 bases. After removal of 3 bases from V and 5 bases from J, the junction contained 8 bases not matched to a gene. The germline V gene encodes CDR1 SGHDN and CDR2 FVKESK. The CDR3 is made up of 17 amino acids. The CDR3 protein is CASSHLMGTGGNNEQFF. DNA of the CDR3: TGTGCCAGCAGCCACCTTATGGGGACAGGGGGCAACAATGAGCAGTTCTTC.

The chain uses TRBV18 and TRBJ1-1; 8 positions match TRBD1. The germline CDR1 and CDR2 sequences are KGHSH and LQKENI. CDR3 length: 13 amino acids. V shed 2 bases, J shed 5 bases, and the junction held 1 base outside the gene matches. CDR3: CASSPRDRTEAFF. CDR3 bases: TGTGCCAGCTCACCAAGGGACAGGACTGAAGCTTTCTTT.

The DNA for the CDR3 is TGTGCCACCAGCAGAGGTGGGGCAGGGAACACCGGGGAGCTGTTTTTT. It is translated as CATSRGGAGNTGELFF. V usage is TRBV15 and J usage is TRBJ2-2; D possibly corresponds to TRBD1 (5 bases). CDR1 and CDR2 (germline): LNHNV, YYDKDF (reference sequence). Trimming removed 1 base at V and 1 base at J, with 10 bases between. The CDR3 extends over 16 amino acids.

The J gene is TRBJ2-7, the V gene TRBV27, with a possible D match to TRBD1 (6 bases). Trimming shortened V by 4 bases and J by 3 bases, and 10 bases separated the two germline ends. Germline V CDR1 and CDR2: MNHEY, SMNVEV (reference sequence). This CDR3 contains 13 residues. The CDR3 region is CASSWSTGYEQYV. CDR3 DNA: TGTGCCAGCAGTTGGTCGACAGGCTACGAGCAGTACGTC.

CDR3 DNA sequence: TGTGCCAGCAGCGATACCGGGACTCACTACAATGAGCAGTTCTTC. This sequence encodes CASSDTGTHYNEQFF. This sequence joins TRBV9 and TRBJ2-1; TRBD2 might be the D (6 bases). The CDR3 runs 15 residues. The V and J ends lost 3 bases and 3 bases respectively, with 13 bases between them. Per the germline V gene, CDR1 is SGDLS and CDR2 is YYNGEE.